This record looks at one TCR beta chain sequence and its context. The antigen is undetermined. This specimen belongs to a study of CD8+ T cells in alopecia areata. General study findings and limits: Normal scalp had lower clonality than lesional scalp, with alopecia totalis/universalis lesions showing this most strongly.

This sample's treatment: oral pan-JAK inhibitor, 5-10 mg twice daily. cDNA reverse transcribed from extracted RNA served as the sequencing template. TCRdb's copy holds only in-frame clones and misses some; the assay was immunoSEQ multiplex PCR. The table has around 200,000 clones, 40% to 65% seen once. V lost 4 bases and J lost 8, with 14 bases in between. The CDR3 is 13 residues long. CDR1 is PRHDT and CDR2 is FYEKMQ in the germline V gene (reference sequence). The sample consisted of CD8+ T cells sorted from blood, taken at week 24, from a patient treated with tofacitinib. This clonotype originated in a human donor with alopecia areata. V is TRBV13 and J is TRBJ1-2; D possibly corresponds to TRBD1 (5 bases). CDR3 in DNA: TGTGCCAGCAGCTCAGGGTCTCGCTGGGGCTACACCTTC. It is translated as CASSSGSRWGYTF.